The 9 T cell receptor beta chains in this list originate from one sample, sequenced in a study of blood T cell repertoires in COVID-19. The method was immunoSEQ multiplex PCR; TCRdb's version includes in-frame clones alone and lacks a portion of them. The sample lists 160,000 or so clones; 80% to 90% were seen once. What was sequenced was peripheral blood. Receptors originate from a man in his forties or fifties with acute or convalescent COVID-19.

The CDR3 here is CASSLSRASEAFF. The CDR3 bases are TGTGCCAGCAGCTTAAGCAGGGCCTCTGAAGCTTTCTTT. The chain carries TRBV11-1 and TRBJ1-1; D is possibly TRBD1 (5 bases). The CDR3 is 13 amino acids. Germline V CDR1 and CDR2: SGHAT, FQDESV (reference sequence). Trimming took 2 bases from V and 6 from J, leaving 10 bases between them.

The V gene is TRBV15, the J gene TRBJ2-7; possible D gene TRBD2, 5 bases. CDR3 size: 14 residues. The V gene lost 1 base and the J gene lost 3 bases, with 10 bases spanning the gap. CDR1 LNHNV and CDR2 YYDKDF come from the germline V gene (reference sequence). CDR3 protein: CATSRGLASYEQYF. The CDR3 bases are TGTGCCACCAGCAGAGGCCTAGCCAGCTACGAGCAGTACTTC.

This clone was picked up one time. The chain employs TRBV12-3 or TRBV12-4 and TRBJ2-7; no reliable D call. V dropped 6 bases and J dropped 2 bases, with 8 bases sitting between them. The CDR3 length is 12 residues. The CDR3 is CASREQTYEQYF. The CDR3 nucleotides are TGTGCCAGCAGGGAACAGACCTACGAGCAGTACTTC.

CDR3 nucleotide sequence: TGTGCCAGCAGTTTAGGACAGCACACTGAAGCTTTCTTT. This encodes CASSLGQHTEAFF. The chain employs TRBV28 and TRBJ1-1; a weak D match, TRBD1 (6 bases). CDR3 length: 13 amino acids. Germline V gene lookup returns CDR1 MDHEN and CDR2 SYDVKM. V lost 2 bases to trimming and J lost 3 bases, with 7 bases between them.

The rearrangement joins TRBV19 to TRBJ1-1, with 8 bases fitting TRBD1. CDR3 size: 14 residues. Trimming removed 6 bases from V and 6 bases from J; junction bases left unmatched: 9. The V gene's germline CDR1 is LNHDA and CDR2 SQIVND (reference sequence). The CDR3, as DNA: TGTGCCAGTAGCTCCCAGGGGGCGATGGCTGAAGCTTTCTTT. Protein: CASSSQGAMAEAFF.

In its sample, this clone was seen many times. An end of the junction differs from the germline gene, which may be a read error. The chain has TRBV2 and TRBJ1-3; TRBD1 agrees at 8 bases. CDR3 length equals 14 residues. The germline CDR1 and CDR2 sequences are SNHLY and FYNNEI. CDR3: CGSNRGFSGNTIYF. CDR3 DNA sequence: TGCGGAAGTAACAGGGGGTTTTCTGGAAACACCATATATTTT.

The chain uses TRBV5-1 and TRBJ2-7; TRBD1 aligns across 7 bases. The CDR3 is 15 residues long. Germline V gives CDR1 SGHRS, CDR2 YFSETQ. Trimming took 4 bases from V and 0 from J; bases not matched to a gene: 7. The CDR3 region is CASSGDSGSSYEQYF. The CDR3 DNA follows: TGCGCCAGCAGCGGGGACAGTGGAAGCTCCTACGAGCAGTACTTC.

This clone appeared a few times. The V and J genes are TRBV3-1 (or the pseudogene TRBV3-2) and TRBJ1-2; D is unclear. Trimming took 1 base from V and 7 from J, leaving 7 bases between them. There are 12 residues in the CDR3. Germline CDR1 LGHDT, CDR2 YNNKEL (reference sequence). CDR3 in amino acids: CASSQAGSGYTF. The DNA of the CDR3 is TGTGCCAGCAGCCAAGCAGGCAGTGGCTACACCTTC.

V usage is TRBV10-2 and J usage is TRBJ2-2; 9 bases line up with TRBD1. Germline V gene sequence: CDR1 WSHSY, CDR2 SAAADI. The ends lost 8 bases at V and 5 bases at J; junction bases unmatched: 3. There are 13 residues in the CDR3. The CDR3 coding sequence is TGCGCCAGCCTGGACAGGGGAACCGGGGAGCTGTTTTTT. As protein: CASLDRGTGELFF.